This T cell receptor (beta chain) came from a study of beta chain features in type 1 diabetes. Study conclusions and caveats: Sampled from patients, naive, central memory and Treg TCRB repertoires appeared more similar than those sampled from healthy donors. Moderate but significant shortening of TCRB CDR3s was recorded in all four CD4+ subsets from Type 1 diabetes patients.

Reverse transcribing all isolated RNA meant expressed TCRB transcripts were sequenced. The assay was immunoSEQ multiplex PCR, and TCRdb's table has in-frame clones only and misses some. This table holds about 99,000 clones, over 25% found once. This clone was seen a few times. The target antigen is unknown. The CDR3 spans 12 residues. V lost 9 bases and J lost 2; bases outside the gene matches: 4. The germline V gene has CDR1 ENHRY and CDR2 SYGVKD. The receptor was derived from a woman under 30 with type 1 diabetes. The chain links TRBV10-3 to TRBJ2-7, with 7 bases fitting TRBD1. The sequencing input was central memory CD4+ T cells from blood. The CDR3 nucleotides read TGTGCCATGGGACAGCTCCCCTACGAGCAGTACTTC. Its protein product is CAMGQLPYEQYF.